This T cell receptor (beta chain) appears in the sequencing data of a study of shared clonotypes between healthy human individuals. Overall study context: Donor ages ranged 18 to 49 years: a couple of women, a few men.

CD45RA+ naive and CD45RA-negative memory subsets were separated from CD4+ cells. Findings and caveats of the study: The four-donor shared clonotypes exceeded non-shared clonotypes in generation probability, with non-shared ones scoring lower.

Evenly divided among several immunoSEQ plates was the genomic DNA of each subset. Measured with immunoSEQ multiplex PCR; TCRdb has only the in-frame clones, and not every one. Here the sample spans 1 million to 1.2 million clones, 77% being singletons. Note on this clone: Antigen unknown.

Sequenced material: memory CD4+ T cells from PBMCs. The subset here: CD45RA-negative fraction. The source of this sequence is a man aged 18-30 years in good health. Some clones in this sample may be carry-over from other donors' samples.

The CDR3 nucleotides are TGTGCCAGCAGCGCCACCTTGGGGGCGAACACTGAAGCTTTCTTT. Encoded protein: CASSATLGANTEAFF. The gene calls are TRBV9 and TRBJ1-1; D is perhaps TRBD1 (6 bases). This CDR3 is built from 15 residues. CDR1 SGDLS and CDR2 YYNGEE come from the germline V gene. The V end lost 3 bases, the J end lost 1 base, and 13 bases lay between the germline ends.